This TCR beta chain was observed in a study of blood T cell repertoires in COVID-19. Whole-study context: Cohort 3 donors counted as recovered after two negative PCRs, clearance, or resolved symptoms. Sites in the United States, Italy and Spain provided acute and convalescent COVID-19 samples. T cells, B-cell-depleted T cells, or PBMCs supplied cDNA or gDNA.

Germline V CDR1 and CDR2: SNHLY, FYNNEI. The CDR3 is made up of 16 amino acids. V lost 1 base to trimming and J lost 4 bases; unmatched junction nucleotides: 4. Researchers sorted participants into cohorts using their self-reported clinical history. Profiled with immunoSEQ multiplex PCR; TCRdb holds only in-frame clones, not every one. The table has a few hundred thousand clones, 80% to 90% seen once. The sequencing sample was made of PBMCs or T cells enriched from blood (not recorded which). The TCR was taken from a man aged 40-49 years in a cohort exposed to, infected with or recovered from COVID-19 (not recorded which). The chain links TRBV2 to TRBJ2-3; TRBD2 aligns across 11 bases. CDR3 region: CASSEEGLAEADTQYF. In nucleotides, the CDR3 is TGTGCCAGCAGTGAAGAGGGACTAGCGGAGGCAGATACGCAGTATTTT.